What follows are 29 T cell receptor beta chains derived from one specimen sequenced in a study of shared clonotypes between healthy human individuals. Method: immunoSEQ multiplex PCR; TCRdb's copy keeps in-frame clones and lacks some. The sample holds around 200,000 clones, about 68% seen once. Material: memory CD4+ T cells sorted from blood. Stated subset: CD45RA-negative fraction. These receptors were obtained from a man aged 30-40 years in good health.

This clone showed up just a few times. The chain is built from TRBV6-6 and TRBJ1-2; tentative D call: TRBD1 (5 bases). The V end lost 2 bases, the J end lost 7 bases, and 14 bases lay between the germline ends. This CDR3 is 14 amino acids long. The germline V gene has CDR1 MNHNY and CDR2 SVGAGI (reference sequence). DNA for the CDR3: TGTGCCAGCAGTTACAAGCAGGGTGCCTCTGGCTACACCTTC. It codes for CASSYKQGASGYTF.

V usage is TRBV5-1 and J usage is TRBJ2-3; 11 nucleotides align to TRBD2. Germline V gene lookup returns CDR1 SGHRS and CDR2 YFSETQ. The CDR3 loop spans 16 amino acids. V lost 4 bases to trimming and J lost 0 bases; unmatched junction nucleotides: 4. The CDR3 sequence: CASSVGLAASTDTQYF. The CDR3, as DNA: TGCGCCAGCAGCGTGGGACTAGCGGCTAGCACAGATACGCAGTATTTT.

This chain uses TRBV11-2 with TRBJ2-7; the D gene is possibly TRBD2 (6 bases). Per the germline V gene, CDR1 is SGHAT and CDR2 is FQNNGV. V lost 7 bases to trimming and J lost 2 bases, with 18 bases between them. The CDR3 contains 15 residues. CDR3 DNA: TGTGCCAGCATCCTGGGACTCGGGGGTACCTACGAGCAGTACTTC. Amino acid sequence: CASILGLGGTYEQYF.

This CDR3 is CASSLEGTSGREQFF. The CDR3 coding sequence is TGTGCCAGCAGTTTGGAGGGGACTAGCGGGAGGGAGCAGTTCTTC. V is TRBV28 and J is TRBJ2-1; 15 nucleotides match TRBD2. Germline V gives CDR1 MDHEN, CDR2 SYDVKM. With V trimmed by 3 bases and J by 10 bases, 4 bases remained unmatched. The CDR3 runs to 15 residues.

This clone was detected once. The chain couples TRBV2 to TRBJ2-2; TRBD1 is a possible D gene (6 bases). Germline V gene lookup returns CDR1 SNHLY and CDR2 FYNNEI. V was trimmed by 8 bases and J by 6 bases, leaving 13 bases between them. The CDR3 runs to 13 residues. The CDR3 loop reads CASRDNGAGELFF. CDR3 bases: TGTGCCAGCCGGGACAATGGGGCCGGGGAGCTGTTTTTT. Together with reference TRBV2 and TRBJ2-2, the CDR3 gives the full variable domain: EPEVTQTPSHQVTQMGQEVILRCVPISNHLYFYWYRQILGQKVEFLVSFYNNEISEKSEIFDDQFSVERPDGSNFTLKIRSTKLEDSAMYFCASRDNGAGELFFGEGSRLTVL.

This chain connects TRBV28 to TRBJ1-1; D unresolved. V dropped 6 bases and J dropped 5 bases, with 7 bases sitting between them. The CDR3 consists of 11 residues. Germline lookup yields CDR1 MDHEN and CDR2 SYDVKM. In nucleotides, the CDR3 is TGTGCCAGCAGGGGTGAAACTGAAGCTTTCTTT. Protein: CASRGETEAFF.

The chain is built from TRBV2 and TRBJ2-6, with a possible D match to TRBD1 (6 bases). This CDR3 spans 16 amino acids. The V gene's germline CDR1 is SNHLY and CDR2 FYNNEI. Trimming removed 3 bases at V and 2 bases at J, with 11 bases between. For the CDR3, the DNA is TGTGCCAGCAGTGAGCTGGGGGCCCCTGGGGCCAACGTCCTGACTTTC. Translation: CASSELGAPGANVLTF.

The CDR3 DNA is TGTGCCAGCAGTGCGGGACAGGGGAGCTATGGCTACACCTTC. Its translation: CASSAGQGSYGYTF. V usage is TRBV2 and J usage is TRBJ1-2; 10 nucleotides match TRBD1. CDR3 length equals 14 residues. Trimming took 4 bases from V and 4 from J; bases not matched to a gene: 3. From germline, CDR1 is SNHLY and CDR2 FYNNEI.

This clone has only one observation. In DNA, the CDR3 is TGCGCCAGCAGCCAAGTTTACGGCAACACTGAAGCTTTCTTT. Translated, it gives CASSQVYGNTEAFF. The rearrangement uses TRBV4-1 and TRBJ1-1, with no clear D. Trimming took off 1 base at V and 2 bases at J, with 8 bases between the two ends. This CDR3 is built from 14 residues. Germline V gene data show CDR1 as MGHRA and CDR2 as YSYEKL.

The V and J genes are TRBV28 and TRBJ2-7; D gene uncertain. This CDR3 has 13 residues. V was cut by 2 bases and J by 3 bases, with 8 bases left in between. The germline gives CDR1 MDHEN, CDR2 SYDVKM. The CDR3 protein is CASSLVGNYEQYF. As DNA, the CDR3 is TGTGCCAGCAGTTTAGTAGGGAACTACGAGCAGTACTTC.

The chain couples TRBV5-1 to TRBJ2-1, with a weak D call TRBD2 (7 bases). The CDR3 spans 13 residues. V gave up 3 bases and J gave up 7 bases, with 11 bases separating them. Germline lookup yields CDR1 SGHRS and CDR2 YFSETQ. The CDR3 DNA is TGCGCCAGCAGCTATGGGGGGGCTAATGAGCAGTTCTTC. It is translated as CASSYGGANEQFF.

The chain recombines TRBV27 with TRBJ2-7, with 11 bases fitting TRBD2. CDR1 is MNHEY, CDR2 SMNVEV, per germline (reference sequence). The CDR3 consists of 18 residues. The V and J ends lost 3 bases and 9 bases, in that order; junction bases with no gene match: 19. The CDR3 loop is CASSFNLLTSGTVRGQYF. CDR3 DNA sequence: TGTGCCAGCAGTTTCAATCTCTTGACTAGCGGGACTGTACGGGGGCAGTACTTC.

This chain connects TRBV5-4 to TRBJ2-1; 13 nucleotides line up with TRBD2. Germline CDR1 SGHNT, CDR2 YYREEE (reference sequence). V dropped 10 bases and J dropped 9; count of bases not matched to a gene: 13. The CDR3 runs to 15 residues. The CDR3 spells CAGTIGTSGMGEQFF. Written as DNA, the CDR3 is TGTGCCGGAACTATCGGGACTAGCGGGATGGGTGAGCAGTTCTTC.

The chain employs TRBV27 and TRBJ2-7, with TRBD1 matching 7 bases. The length of the CDR3 is 13 residues. Germline trimming cut 6 bases from V and 1 base from J; bases unmatched to any gene: 3. CDR1 and CDR2 from the germline V gene are MNHEY and SMNVEV (reference sequence). The CDR3 region is CASRGQQSYEQYF. For the CDR3, the DNA is TGTGCCAGCAGGGGACAGCAGTCCTACGAGCAGTACTTC.

The J gene is TRBJ1-5, the V gene TRBV6-1, with D perhaps TRBD1 (5 bases). The CDR3 has 13 residues. V was clipped by 7 bases and J by 5 bases, with 12 bases between them. CDR1 is MNHNS, CDR2 SASEGT, per germline. This chain's CDR3 is CASNSRQYQPQHF. CDR3 in DNA: TGTGCCAGCAACAGTCGACAGTATCAGCCCCAGCATTTT.

The V call is TRBV2, the J call TRBJ1-4; D is undetermined. The CDR3 sequence is 12 residues long. Germline V CDR1 and CDR2: SNHLY, FYNNEI. The V gene lost 5 bases and the J gene lost 10 bases, with 11 bases spanning the gap. DNA of the CDR3: TGTGCCAGCAGTCCGTCTAAGGGAAAACTGTTTTTT. As protein: CASSPSKGKLFF.

The rearrangement links TRBV21-1 to TRBJ2-7; the table calls TRBD1, which could not be checked here. TRBV21-1 counts as a pseudogene. The CDR3 length is 18 residues. The CDR3 region has the DNA TGTGCCAGCAGCAAATCCCGGAACAGGGGGCGAAGTTCCTACGAGCAGTACTTC. It translates to CASSKSRNRGRSSYEQYF.

This chain connects TRBV6-5 to TRBJ1-1, with D possibly being TRBD1 (5 bases). This CDR3 region has 16 residues. Trimming stripped 0 bases from V and 6 bases from J, with 17 bases between. Looked up from germline, CDR1 is MNHEY and CDR2 is SVGAGI. This chain's CDR3 is CASSYSLSRVNSEAFF. The CDR3 region has the DNA TGTGCCAGCAGTTACTCCCTCTCCAGGGTTAATTCTGAAGCTTTCTTT.

The gene calls are TRBV9 and TRBJ1-1; TRBD1 matches 12 bases. CDR1 SGDLS and CDR2 YYNGEE come from the germline V gene. The V and J ends lost 3 bases and 1 base, in that order; junction bases with no gene match: 7. The CDR3 covers 17 residues. The CDR3 loop reads CASSETGTGGTNTEAFF. CDR3 nucleotide sequence: TGTGCCAGCAGCGAAACCGGGACAGGGGGCACGAACACTGAAGCTTTCTTT.

This chain connects TRBV7-9 to TRBJ2-5, with TRBD2 as a possible D gene (6 bases). The length of the CDR3 is 14 residues. CDR1 and CDR2 from the germline V gene are SEHNR and FQNEAQ (reference sequence). V lost 2 bases, J lost 5 bases, and 12 bases lay in between. Here the CDR3 reads CASSLTSHQETQYF. CDR3 DNA: TGTGCCAGCAGCTTAACTAGCCATCAGGAGACCCAGTACTTC.

The chain combines TRBV5-1 with TRBJ2-3, with unresolved D. The CDR3 is made up of 14 amino acids. V lost 8 bases, J lost 2 bases, and 15 bases lay in between. Germline CDR1 is SGHRS and CDR2 is YFSETQ. In DNA form, the CDR3 reads TGCGCCAGTTACTTTACGGCCCCCACAGATACGCAGTATTTT. It encodes CASYFTAPTDTQYF.

This chain joins TRBV7-6 and TRBJ2-1; D remains ambiguous. The CDR3 covers 18 residues. V lost 1 base to trimming and J lost 4 bases, with 20 bases between them. Germline V CDR1 and CDR2: SGHVS, FNYEAQ. CDR3 nucleotides: TGTGCCAGCAGCTTAGTCGGCCCAGGCCCGGCGTCTTACAATGAGCAGTTCTTC. It encodes CASSLVGPGPASYNEQFF.

This clone appeared a single time. The V call is TRBV7-9, the J call TRBJ2-5; D may be TRBD2 (5 bases). V shed 0 bases and J shed 2 bases, with 13 bases lying between them. CDR1 is SEHNR and CDR2 is FQNEAQ in the germline V gene (reference sequence). This CDR3 spans 16 amino acids. CDR3 region: CASSLASGLGQETQYF. The CDR3 coding sequence is TGTGCCAGCAGCTTAGCATCGGGGTTGGGTCAAGAGACCCAGTACTTC.

This clone came up many times. The rearrangement joins TRBV6-1 to TRBJ2-7; no definite D call. Germline V gives CDR1 MNHNS, CDR2 SASEGT. V was cut by 4 bases and J by 3 bases, with 7 bases left in between. This CDR3 region has 12 residues. The CDR3 region is CASSVAGYEQYF. CDR3 bases: TGTGCCAGCAGTGTAGCCGGCTACGAGCAGTACTTC.

This clone was recorded a few times. The CDR3 loop is CASSQTEYNEQFF. The CDR3, as DNA: TGTGCCAGCAGCCAAACAGAGTACAATGAGCAGTTCTTC. The V call is TRBV14, the J call TRBJ2-1; D gene uncertain. CDR1 and CDR2 from the germline V gene are SGHDN and FVKESK. The CDR3 spans 13 residues. V lost 2 bases and J lost 4, with 6 bases in between.

This clone was counted between two and nine times. This rearrangement joins TRBV7-8 to TRBJ2-2; D is possibly TRBD1 (5 bases). CDR1 is SGHVS and CDR2 is FQNEAQ in the germline V gene. V lost 4 bases to trimming and J lost 2 bases, with 8 bases between them. The CDR3 has 14 residues. In nucleotides, the CDR3 is TGTGCCAGCAGCTCGACAGTTAACACCGGGGAGCTGTTTTTT. Protein sequence: CASSSTVNTGELFF.

This clone was recorded many times. The chain joins TRBV2 to TRBJ2-3, with D possibly TRBD2 on 7 matching bases. The CDR3 sequence is 11 residues long. Looked up from germline, CDR1 is SNHLY and CDR2 is FYNNEI. Trimming took off 8 bases at V and 6 bases at J, with 9 bases between the two ends. The CDR3 reads CASGRGDTQYF. DNA for the CDR3: TGTGCCAGCGGGAGGGGGGATACGCAGTATTTT.

The V and J genes are TRBV18 and TRBJ2-1; weak D call: TRBD2 (5 bases). Germline-derived CDR1 and CDR2 are KGHSH and LQKENI. Deletions cut 2 bases from V and 2 bases from J, with 16 bases between. This CDR3 comprises 17 residues. CDR3: CASSPTDPRAAYNEQFF. DNA of the CDR3: TGTGCCAGCTCACCAACCGACCCGCGGGCGGCCTACAATGAGCAGTTCTTC.

The genes are TRBV11-3 and TRBJ2-3, with TRBD1 matching over 7 bases. Trimming at V came to 4 bases and at J to 9 bases, leaving 4 bases not matched to a gene. The CDR3 length is 12 residues. Germline loops: CDR1 SGHNT, CDR2 YENEEA. The chain's CDR3 is CASSSGTATQYF. In DNA form, the CDR3 reads TGTGCCAGCAGCTCCGGGACAGCCACGCAGTATTTT.